The clone carrying this T cell receptor beta chain was seen ten or more times. This sample is drawn from a study of T cells in Graves' hyperthyroidism and ophthalmopathy. PBMCs were collected from a roughly 10 ml volume of fresh peripheral blood. The TCR beta CDR3 regions underwent amplification using RNA transcripts as the source. The HTBI primer set served for first-round RT-PCR of the TCR CDR3. TCRdb independently ran MiXCR on the multiplex PCR reads; one entry per CDR3 protein. The sample has a few hundred thousand distinct CDR3 sequences, roughly 15% seen once. V lost 6 bases and J lost 4, with 8 bases in between. Germline CDR1 and CDR2: KGHSH and LQKENI. This CDR3 contains 12 residues.

The sequencing input was blood. This TCR derives from a woman aged 40 to 50 with Graves' ophthalmopathy. The chain employs TRBV18 and TRBJ2-3; D is uncertain. The CDR3 DNA sequence: TGTGCCAGCTCCCCCACGGCAGATACGCAGTATTTT. It specifies CASSPTADTQYF. Full variable domain (remainder filled in from reference TRBV18 and TRBJ2-3): NAGVMQNPRHLVRRRGQEARLRCSPMKGHSHVYWYRQLPEEGLKFMVYLQKENIIDESGMPKERFSAEFPKEGPSILRIQQVVRGDSAAYFCASSPTADTQYFGPGTRLTVL.